This TCR beta chain was profiled in a study of T cell repertoires in cytomegalovirus infection (dated by TCRdb to the late 2010s). Concerning the study at large: The HLA type of each donor mattered for the analysis, because public TCR beta signatures pointed to carriage of CMV infection along with the matching HLA type.

Results and caveats for the whole study, not just this receptor: The ex vivo response was dominated by HLA-C-restricted CMV-specific TCR beta clonotypes, which also provided the single most frequent clonotype in two of eight donors. In both this cohort and an independent cohort of some 380 donors, the cumulative frequency of public TCR beta family members distinguished carriers of CMV infection plus the relevant HLA type.

Sequencing used an Illumina HiSeq 1500. TCRdb trimmed public reads at Q25 via fastp, called clones via MiXCR and kept in-frame beta chains. Duplicate CDR3 protein sequences are folded into a single record with the most common DNA and genes. The sample profile shows fewer than 700,000 distinct CDR3 sequences; about 24% of them were found once. Of the sample, 6.5% to 10% is held by the ten largest clones. The germline V gene encodes CDR1 SGHDN and CDR2 FVKESK. Trimming costs V 0 bases and J 3 bases, and their ends lie 6 bases apart. Spanning cysteine to phenylalanine, the CDR3 consists of 13 amino acids. Kept here is only the CDR3 DNA, which spans 39 bases and is read in frame from base 1. A word on this clonotype: The specificity of this receptor is unknown. Nothing much larger sits one base from this clone, and base qualities are not available.

The rearrangement joined TRBV14 to TRBJ2-7; the D gene cannot be named for sure. The sample consisted of CD8+ T cells from PBMCs. This receptor was obtained from a human donor in good health (CMV status not recorded). Some clones in this sample may be carry-over from other donors' samples. The bases read TGTGCCAGCAGCCAAGACCCCCTCTACGAGCAGTACTTC. This is translated as CASSQDPLYEQYF.